This T cell receptor (beta chain) is from a study of T cells in Graves' hyperthyroidism and ophthalmopathy. TCR beta CDR3 sequences were amplified from RNA transcripts. Using the HTBI primer set, a first-round RT-PCR was run on the TCR CDR3. MiXCR was run by TCRdb on the multiplex PCR reads, yielding one entry per CDR3 protein. The table shows roughly 170,000 distinct CDR3 sequences, with about a sixth occurring only once. Patients aged 18 to 65 had newly diagnosed hyperthyroidism that had lasted under 2 months. This clonotype was detected many times. Its specificity is unknown. Regarding the study as a whole: Median prediction lead before ophthalmopathy onset was roughly 6 months with the model.

The material sequenced was blood. This TCR was sampled from a woman in her 50s with Graves' hyperthyroidism.

CDR3 residues: CASSVDPISTDTQYF. CDR3 nucleotide sequence: TGTGCCAGCAGCGTAGACCCGATATCCACAGATACGCAGTATTTT. The rearrangement links TRBV9 to TRBJ2-3; D is undetermined. V was cut by 0 bases and J by 2 bases, with 10 bases left in between. The CDR3 extends over 15 amino acids. Per the germline V gene, CDR1 is SGDLS and CDR2 is YYNGEE.